These 5 T cell receptor beta chains were all obtained from the same sample, sequenced in a study of tumor-infiltrating lymphocytes in primary liver carcinoma. Each 20-30 mg portion of unsorted bulk tissue served as the source for co-extraction of RNA and DNA. With around 490 ng total RNA as template and a constant-region primer, TCR beta cDNA was made. Libraries of TCR beta came from three nested multiplex PCR rounds with slightly modified ARM-PCR. TRBV1-TRBV30 forward primers paired with a C-beta reverse primer were used in the first two PCR rounds, which ran roughly 9 cycles each. One entry per CDR3 protein results from TCRdb running MiXCR on the multiplex PCR reads. Seen here are about 100,000 distinct CDR3 sequences, less than 75% observed once, and the top ten hold more than 25%. Sample: tumor-adjacent normal liver tissue. These receptor sequences come from a man in his forties with primary liver carcinoma and hepatitis B virus infection.

This clonotype was seen at least ten times. V is TRBV6-5 and J is TRBJ1-3; D is undetermined. The CDR3 runs 13 residues. CDR1 is MNHEY and CDR2 is SVGAGI in the germline V gene. The V end was cut by 6 bases, the J end by 8 bases, with 14 bases between. In nucleotides, the CDR3 is TGTGCCAGCAGGTTGTTTAACGGGGACACCATATATTTT. Translation: CASRLFNGDTIYF.

This clonotype is labeled medium-sized. The chain uses TRBV11-2 and TRBJ2-2; D may be TRBD2 (6 bases). The CDR3 is 14 amino acids. Germline assignment: CDR1 SGHAT and CDR2 FQNNGV. V lost 1 base to trimming and J lost 6 bases, with 9 bases between them. CDR3 nucleotide sequence: TGTGCCAGCAGCTTAGTCCCGGGGGCCGGGGAGCTGTTTTTT. This codes for CASSLVPGAGELFF. Based on the CDR3 plus reference TRBV11-2 and TRBJ2-2, the full variable domain is EAGVAQSPRYKIIEKRQSVAFWCNPISGHATLYWYQQILGQGPKLLIQFQNNGVVDDSQLPKDRFSAERLKGVDSTLKIQPAKLEDSAVYLCASSLVPGAGELFFGEGSRLTVL.

About this clonotype itself: Mismatch with germline at one junction end may stem from a read error. This rearrangement joins TRBV4-1 to TRBJ2-5; 9 nucleotides match TRBD2. CDR1 is MGHRA, CDR2 YSYEKL, per germline. The CDR3 spans 17 residues. The DNA for the CDR3 is TGCGCCAGCAGGCAAGATCTGGGTAGCGGGGGCCAGGAGACCCAGTACTTC. Its translation is CASRQDLGSGGQETQYF.

In regard to this clonotype: Given a much more abundant clone one base away, this may be a read error. The chain employs TRBV15 and TRBJ2-5; D is possibly TRBD2 (5 bases). The CDR3 length is 14 residues. CDR1 is LNHNV and CDR2 is YYDKDF in the germline V gene (reference sequence). Here the CDR3 reads CATRRDWEFETQYF. As DNA, the CDR3 is TGTGCCACCAGGAGAGATTGGGAGTTTGAGACCCAGTACTTC.

Notes on this clonotype: Sequence at one end of the junction differs from germline and may be a read error. V and J are TRBV29-1 and TRBJ2-7, with 9 bases matching TRBD2. Germline CDR1 reads SQVTM; CDR2 reads ANQGSEA. This CDR3 region has 13 residues. DNA for the CDR3: TGCAGCGTTCGGGTAGCGGGAGTCTACGTGCAGTACTTC. This gives the protein CSVRVAGVYVQYF.